The 26 T cell receptor beta chains reported below all come from one sample, sequenced in a study of shared T cell receptors in the human thymus. Assay used: immunoSEQ multiplex PCR; TCRdb lists only in-frame clones, some missing. The sample records 700,000 to 750,000 clones, approximately 85% being singletons. In addition, the sample was reused for a study of human thymus T cells.

The sequenced material came from thymocytes. These receptors all come from a girl under three years old with a congenital heart defect.

This chain uses TRBV5-1 with TRBJ2-5; 11 bases agree with TRBD1. This CDR3 has 17 amino acids. Germline V gene data show CDR1 as SGHRS and CDR2 as YFSETQ. Trimming took 7 bases from V and 2 from J; bases not matched to a gene: 13. As DNA, the CDR3 is TGCGCCAGCTGGGACGAGGGGGACAGGGGGGTTCAAGAGACCCAGTACTTC. Amino acids: CASWDEGDRGVQETQYF.

The CDR3 loop reads CASSPGEILTSGNTIYF. The CDR3 nucleotides read TGCGCCAGCAGCCCGGGGGAAATCTTAACCTCTGGAAACACCATATATTTT. The chain recombines TRBV5-1 with TRBJ1-3; D perhaps matches TRBD1 (5 bases). Per the germline V gene, CDR1 is SGHRS and CDR2 is YFSETQ. V was clipped by 4 bases and J by 0 bases, with 17 bases between them. This CDR3 comprises 17 residues.

This chain uses TRBV15 with TRBJ1-2; D is perhaps TRBD1 (6 bases). Trimming left V 0 bases short and J 3 bases short, with 14 bases between. The CDR3 extends over 16 amino acids. From germline, CDR1 is LNHNV and CDR2 YYDKDF (reference sequence). The CDR3 loop reads CATSRDVAGEDYGYTF. The CDR3, as DNA: TGTGCCACCAGCAGAGATGTGGCAGGGGAAGACTATGGCTACACCTTC.

V and J are TRBV2 and TRBJ2-7; 9 bases agree with TRBD1. Germline CDR1 SNHLY, CDR2 FYNNEI. CDR3 size: 14 residues. Trimming took 6 bases from V and 4 from J; bases not matched to a gene: 7. The CDR3 coding sequence is TGTGCCAGCAGAGGGGACAGGGCATCATACGAGCAGTACTTC. It specifies CASRGDRASYEQYF. Based on the CDR3 plus reference TRBV2 and TRBJ2-7, the full variable domain is EPEVTQTPSHQVTQMGQEVILRCVPISNHLYFYWYRQILGQKVEFLVSFYNNEISEKSEIFDDQFSVERPDGSNFTLKIRSTKLEDSAMYFCASRGDRASYEQYFGPGTRLTVT.

J is TRBJ1-5 and V is TRBV5-5, with D possibly TRBD1 on 6 matching bases. With 3 bases removed from V and 6 bases from J, the gap between germline ends came to 16 bases. CDR3 length equals 15 residues. Germline CDR1 SGHKS, CDR2 YYEKEE (reference sequence). The CDR3 DNA is TGTGCCAGCAGCTCGTACAGGGTTCGGAGTCAGCCCCAGCATTTT. Translation gives CASSSYRVRSQPQHF.

This chain connects TRBV19 to TRBJ1-2, with D tentatively TRBD1 (6 bases). This CDR3 region has 16 residues. In germline, CDR1 is LNHDA, CDR2 SQIVND (reference sequence). Trimming cost V 1 base and J 4 bases, with 16 bases left between them. The CDR3 bases are TGTGCCAGTAGTATAGGTACAGGGATGAATGGCTATGGCTACACCTTC. This sequence encodes CASSIGTGMNGYGYTF.

This chain connects TRBV4-3 to TRBJ1-5; possible D gene TRBD1, 6 bases. Trimming took off 0 bases at V and 3 bases at J, with 15 bases between the two ends. Germline CDR1 reads LGHNA; CDR2 reads YSLEER. This CDR3 spans 17 amino acids. This CDR3 is CASSQDLNTGTNQPQHF. Written as DNA, the CDR3 is TGCGCCAGCAGCCAAGACCTTAATACAGGGACCAATCAGCCCCAGCATTTT.

This chain uses TRBV5-4 with TRBJ1-2, with D unresolved. Trimming shortened V by 0 bases and J by 7 bases, and 7 bases separated the two germline ends. The CDR3 consists of 12 residues. CDR1 and CDR2 (germline): SGHNT, YYREEE (reference sequence). The CDR3 nucleotides read TGTGCCAGCAGCTTGGACATAAGTGGCTACACCTTC. As protein: CASSLDISGYTF.

The chain has TRBV27 and TRBJ1-2; TRBD1 aligns across 7 bases. The J segment lost 4 bases and the V segment lost 7 bases, leaving 9 bases of the junction unmatched. CDR3 length: 14 residues. The germline V gene encodes CDR1 MNHEY and CDR2 SMNVEV (reference sequence). CDR3 region: CASTRLGGVYGYTF. In nucleotides, the CDR3 is TGTGCCAGCACCCGCTTAGGGGGCGTCTATGGCTACACCTTC.

This clone showed up just once. This chain joins TRBV5-1 and TRBJ1-2, with a tentative D call TRBD1 (6 bases). There are 14 residues in the CDR3. V was trimmed by 3 bases and J by 7 bases, leaving 16 bases between them. The V gene's germline CDR1 is SGHRS and CDR2 YFSETQ. Here the CDR3 reads CASSSQGFQCGYTF. CDR3 nucleotide sequence: TGCGCCAGCAGCTCTCAGGGGTTTCAGTGTGGCTACACCTTC.

For the CDR3, the DNA is TGTGCCAGTAGCCACGCCGCTTACAGGGAGCCGAACACTGAAGCTTTCTTT. Translating gives CASSHAAYREPNTEAFF. The chain combines TRBV19 with TRBJ1-1; a possible D gene is TRBD1 (6 bases). V lost 6 bases to trimming and J lost 1 base, with 21 bases between them. CDR3 length: 17 residues. The germline gives CDR1 LNHDA, CDR2 SQIVND (reference sequence).

This clone appeared once. The gene calls are TRBV25-1 and TRBJ2-1, with 8 positions matching TRBD2. Germline-derived CDR1 and CDR2 are MGHDK and SYGVNS. V was pared by 1 base and J by 12 bases, with 20 bases of the junction left unmatched. There are 18 residues in the CDR3. CDR3 bases: TGTGCCAGCAGTGAATCTCCCCCGGGGGGGACCGCCCAACGAGGGCAGTTCTTC. As protein: CASSESPPGGTAQRGQFF.

The V call is TRBV6-5, the J call TRBJ2-7; 9 bases are a match to TRBD1. CDR1 and CDR2 from the germline V gene are MNHEY and SVGAGI. The CDR3 loop spans 15 amino acids. The junction had 14 bases not matched to a gene; V was cut back by 8 bases and J by 6 bases. The CDR3 loop reads CASGLPGQGGGEQYF. In nucleotides, the CDR3 is TGTGCCAGCGGGCTTCCGGGACAGGGAGGCGGCGAGCAGTACTTC.

The rearrangement links TRBV28 to TRBJ1-3, with D perhaps matching TRBD1 (6 bases). The CDR3 is 18 residues long. CDR1 is MDHEN and CDR2 is SYDVKM in the germline V gene. V lost 3 bases, J lost 5 bases, and 23 bases lay in between. CDR3 in amino acids: CASSLAWSAGAFRNTIYF. The CDR3 nucleotides read TGTGCCAGCAGTTTGGCGTGGTCCGCAGGGGCCTTTCGAAACACCATATATTTT. The full variable domain, in which reference TRBV28 and TRBJ1-3 provide the parts outside the CDR3, is DVKVTQSSRYLVKRTGEKVFLECVQDMDHENMFWYRQDPGLGLRLIYFSYDVKMKEKGDIPEGYSVSREKKERFSLILESASTNQTSMYLCASSLAWSAGAFRNTIYFGEGSWLTVV.

The chain employs TRBV21-1 and TRBJ1-2. TRBV21-1 is deemed a pseudogene. The length of the CDR3 is 11 residues. The CDR3 DNA reads as TGTGCCAGCCGCGGGGATGCGGGCTACACCTTC. This sequence encodes CASRGDAGYTF.

The chain carries TRBV18 and TRBJ1-1; TRBD1 might be the D (5 bases). V dropped 3 bases and J dropped 1 base, with 9 bases sitting between them. This CDR3 has 14 residues. From germline, CDR1 is KGHSH and CDR2 LQKENI. Here the CDR3 reads CASSPRAANTEAFF. CDR3 nucleotide sequence: TGTGCCAGCTCACCCAGGGCCGCGAACACTGAAGCTTTCTTT.

The rearrangement uses TRBV25-1 and TRBJ1-2, with 10 positions matching TRBD1. Germline values: CDR1 MGHDK, CDR2 SYGVNS. CDR3 size: 18 residues. The V gene end was trimmed by 0 bases and the J gene end by 4 bases; junction bases not matched to a gene: 11. CDR3 region: CASSEYRQGTGASYGYTF. The CDR3, as DNA: TGTGCCAGCAGTGAATACCGCCAAGGGACAGGGGCTAGCTATGGCTACACCTTC.

The V and J genes are TRBV29-1 and TRBJ1-4, with D unresolved. There are 12 residues in the CDR3. Germline CDR1 SQVTM, CDR2 ANQGSEA. V lost 7 bases and J 4 bases, leaving 10 bases between the germline ends. The CDR3 sequence is CSGGEYNEKLFF. Here the CDR3 DNA reads TGCAGCGGCGGGGAATATAATGAAAAACTGTTTTTT.

This rearrangement joins TRBV9 to TRBJ2-7, with TRBD1 matching 9 bases. Germline lookup yields CDR1 SGDLS and CDR2 YYNGEE. The CDR3 length is 14 residues. V shed 3 bases and J 3 bases; nucleotides not matched to a gene: 4. CDR3 DNA sequence: TGTGCCAGCAGCGACCGGGACAGGGACTACGAGCAGTACTTC. This translates into CASSDRDRDYEQYF.

The V gene is TRBV25-1, the J gene TRBJ2-1, with 11 positions matching TRBD2. CDR1 and CDR2 (germline): MGHDK, SYGVNS. The CDR3 extends over 17 amino acids. V lost 3 bases to trimming and J lost 0 bases; unmatched junction nucleotides: 4. DNA of the CDR3: TGTGCCAGCAGTGAGTCACTAGCGGGGGCCTCCTACAATGAGCAGTTCTTC. Protein product: CASSESLAGASYNEQFF.

The chain carries TRBV7-6 and TRBJ1-1; D gene unclear. Trimming removed 2 bases at V and 4 bases at J, with 14 bases between. Germline CDR1 SGHVS, CDR2 FNYEAQ. The CDR3 loop spans 15 amino acids. The CDR3 nucleotides are TGTGCCAGCAGCTTATATTCCGGGATGGGCACTGAAGCTTTCTTT. Its protein product is CASSLYSGMGTEAFF.

The chain links TRBV20-1 to TRBJ2-3, with unresolved D. Between the trimmed V and J ends, which lost 1 base and 6 bases, there was a span of 5 bases. There are 11 residues in the CDR3. The germline V gene encodes CDR1 DFQATT and CDR2 SNEGSKA (reference sequence). The CDR3 bases are TGCAGTGCTAGAGGTGGCGATACGCAGTATTTT. Translating gives CSARGGDTQYF.

This clone was seen a single time. The rearrangement uses TRBV19 and TRBJ2-1; tentative D call: TRBD1 (5 bases). Germline assignment: CDR1 LNHDA and CDR2 SQIVND (reference sequence). This CDR3 spans 14 amino acids. The V gene lost 6 bases and the J gene lost 7 bases, with 16 bases spanning the gap. The CDR3 DNA sequence: TGTGCCAGTAGGGATGTGGGGCTAAATAATGAGCAGTTCTTC. It encodes CASRDVGLNNEQFF.

The chain joins TRBV5-5 to TRBJ1-1; a possible D gene is TRBD1 (6 bases). This CDR3 is built from 13 residues. The V gene's germline CDR1 is SGHKS and CDR2 YYEKEE (reference sequence). V lost 3 bases and J lost 3, with 9 bases in between. This chain's CDR3 is CASSSDSDTEAFF. CDR3 bases: TGTGCCAGCAGCTCGGACAGCGACACTGAAGCTTTCTTT.

V gene TRBV7-9 combines with J gene TRBJ1-2, with D possibly matching TRBD1 (5 bases). The CDR3 is made up of 17 amino acids. Germline V CDR1 and CDR2: SEHNR, FQNEAQ (reference sequence). V was cut by 3 bases and J by 3 bases, with 20 bases left in between. CDR3 sequence: CASSLNRTDDCDYGYTF. For the CDR3, the DNA is TGTGCCAGCAGCTTGAACAGGACCGACGATTGCGACTATGGCTACACCTTC.

The genes are TRBV5-6 and TRBJ2-3; D is perhaps TRBD1 (6 bases). Per the germline V gene, CDR1 is SGHDT and CDR2 is YYEEEE. The V gene lost 0 bases and the J gene lost 7 bases, with 12 bases spanning the gap. The CDR3 loop spans 14 amino acids. Here the CDR3 reads CASSLDREAHTQYF. In DNA form, the CDR3 reads TGTGCCAGCAGCTTGGACAGGGAAGCCCATACGCAGTATTTT. Full variable domain (missing parts from reference TRBV5-6 and TRBJ2-3): DAGVTQSPTHLIKTRGQQVTLRCSPKSGHDTVSWYQQALGQGPQFIFQYYEEEERQRGNFPDRFSGHQFPNYSSELNVNALLLGDSALYLCASSLDREAHTQYFGPGTRLTVL.